A single sample gave rise to the 15 T cell receptor beta chains below, sequenced in a study of T cells after yellow fever vaccination. TCRdb reprocessed the 5' RACE reads with MiXCR, giving one entry per CDR3 protein. The table lists 450,000 to 650,000 distinct CDR3 sequences, approximately 13% of them singletons. The sample consisted of PBMCs, taken on the day of the yellow fever booster vaccination. The receptors were sampled from a man aged 25-45 years who received the YFV17D yellow fever vaccine.

V and J are TRBV2 and TRBJ2-4, with D possibly TRBD1 on 6 matching bases. CDR1 and CDR2 (germline): SNHLY, FYNNEI. Trimming removed 5 bases at V and 2 bases at J, with 22 bases between. The CDR3 length is 18 residues. The CDR3 sequence is CASSSPGSGVGTKNIQYF. CDR3 sequence (DNA): TGTGCCAGCAGTTCCCCGGGTTCAGGGGTGGGAACCAAAAACATTCAGTACTTC. The variable domain in full, with the rest retrieved from reference TRBV2 and TRBJ2-4, is EPEVTQTPSHQVTQMGQEVILRCVPISNHLYFYWYRQILGQKVEFLVSFYNNEISEKSEIFDDQFSVERPDGSNFTLKIRSTKLEDSAMYFCASSSPGSGVGTKNIQYFGAGTRLSVL.

V and J are TRBV12-3 or TRBV12-4 and TRBJ2-7; possibly TRBD2 for D (5 bases). The ends were cut back, 10 bases at V and 0 bases at J, with 10 bases in the middle. CDR3 size: 12 residues. The CDR3 here is CAKSGISYEQYF. The CDR3 DNA reads TGTGCCAAATCCGGGATCTCCTACGAGCAGTACTTC.

The chain is built from TRBV2 and TRBJ2-5; the match to TRBD1 covers 7 bases. The germline CDR1 and CDR2 sequences are SNHLY and FYNNEI. There are 14 residues in the CDR3. V lost 6 bases to trimming and J lost 5 bases; unmatched junction nucleotides: 9. The CDR3 DNA follows: TGTGCCAGCAGGGACGGACAGGCGTTGGAGACCCAGTACTTC. Translating gives CASRDGQALETQYF. Based on the CDR3 plus reference TRBV2 and TRBJ2-5, the full variable domain is EPEVTQTPSHQVTQMGQEVILRCVPISNHLYFYWYRQILGQKVEFLVSFYNNEISEKSEIFDDQFSVERPDGSNFTLKIRSTKLEDSAMYFCASRDGQALETQYFGPGTRLLVL.

The CDR3 protein is CSTRGVSTDTQYF. CDR3 coding DNA: TGCAGCACAAGGGGGGTGTCCACAGATACGCAGTATTTT. This chain uses TRBV29-1 with TRBJ2-3; TRBD1 or TRBD2 may be the D gene (6 bases each). Germline values: CDR1 SQVTM, CDR2 ANQGSEA. The CDR3 consists of 13 residues. Between the trimmed V and J ends, which lost 8 bases and 2 bases, there was a span of 14 bases.

The table lists this clonotype with a few counts. This chain uses TRBV7-6 with TRBJ2-1; possibly TRBD1 or TRBD2 for D (6 bases each). Trimming pared 5 bases from V and 5 bases from J, leaving 13 bases between. CDR3 size: 14 residues. Germline values: CDR1 SGHVS, CDR2 FNYEAQ. The CDR3 bases are TGTGCCAGCAGCCCCGGGGGCAACCACAATGAGCAGTTCTTC. Its translation is CASSPGGNHNEQFF.

This clonotype was seen repeatedly, ten times or more. This sequence joins TRBV19 and TRBJ1-1; no reliable D call. The CDR3 extends over 12 amino acids. From germline, CDR1 is LNHDA and CDR2 SQIVND (reference sequence). V shed 9 bases and J shed 6 bases, with 14 bases lying between them. The CDR3 spells CARKDGGPEAFF. The CDR3 coding sequence is TGTGCCAGAAAAGACGGCGGCCCTGAAGCTTTCTTT.

The chain employs TRBV29-1 and TRBJ2-3; D is ambiguous. With 4 bases removed from V and 3 bases from J, the gap between germline ends came to 8 bases. CDR3 size: 12 residues. CDR1 is SQVTM, CDR2 ANQGSEA, per germline. DNA of the CDR3: TGCAGCGTTGTGACGACGACAGATACGCAGTATTTT. Translated: CSVVTTTDTQYF.

This clonotype has just a few counts. V is TRBV7-2 and J is TRBJ2-1; D is undetermined. Trimming shortened V by 4 bases and J by 12 bases, and 13 bases separated the two germline ends. The germline gives CDR1 SGHTA, CDR2 FQGNSA. This CDR3 contains 12 residues. This CDR3 reads CASSSPPPGQFF. The DNA for the CDR3 is TGTGCCAGCAGCTCCCCCCCCCCTGGGCAGTTCTTC.

This clonotype was detected a few times. The chain links TRBV9 to TRBJ2-2; a weak D match, TRBD2 (6 bases). CDR1 is SGDLS and CDR2 is YYNGEE in the germline V gene. The V end was cut by 3 bases, the J end by 6 bases, with 15 bases between. The CDR3 is 15 residues long. CDR3 nucleotide sequence: TGTGCCAGCAGCGGCCCTCTTTCGGGAGCCGGGGAGCTGTTTTTT. This codes for CASSGPLSGAGELFF.

The table lists this clonotype with a few counts. The chain links TRBV5-1 to TRBJ2-7; tentative D call: TRBD1 (6 bases). The CDR3 extends over 17 amino acids. V was clipped by 1 base and J by 3 bases, with 20 bases between them. Looked up from germline, CDR1 is SGHRS and CDR2 is YFSETQ. The CDR3 DNA is TGCGCCAGCAGCTTGCCGACAGGCGGATCCTCCCACTACGAGCAGTACTTC. Encoded protein: CASSLPTGGSSHYEQYF.

This clonotype was picked up a small number of times. The chain has TRBV10-1 and TRBJ2-5; D is ambiguous. V was cut by 3 bases and J by 4 bases, with 12 bases left in between. Germline V CDR1 and CDR2: WNHNN, SYGVQD (reference sequence). CDR3 size: 14 residues. CDR3 sequence reads: CASSDGSARETQYF. CDR3 DNA sequence: TGCGCCAGCAGTGATGGGTCAGCTCGAGAGACCCAGTACTTC.

This clonotype turned up a few times. The chain employs TRBV20-1 and TRBJ2-1, with a possible D match to TRBD2 (5 bases). From germline, CDR1 is DFQATT and CDR2 SNEGSKA (reference sequence). Trimming stripped 3 bases from V and 0 bases from J, with 6 bases between. The CDR3 length is 13 residues. The CDR3 DNA reads as TGCAGTGCTAGTAGCGACTCCTACAATGAGCAGTTCTTC. Its protein product is CSASSDSYNEQFF.

This sequence joins TRBV19 and TRBJ2-1, with TRBD2 identical over 7 bases. This CDR3 contains 15 residues. CDR1 and CDR2 from the germline V gene are LNHDA and SQIVND (reference sequence). Trimming took 1 base from V and 7 from J; bases not matched to a gene: 7. CDR3: CASSIAGGPWNEQFF. CDR3 sequence (DNA): TGTGCCAGTAGTATAGCGGGAGGCCCCTGGAATGAGCAGTTCTTC.

This rearrangement joins TRBV7-9 to TRBJ2-5; D is perhaps TRBD2 (5 bases). The CDR3 sequence is 16 residues long. V was clipped by 2 bases and J by 3 bases, with 16 bases between them. Germline V lookup: CDR1 SEHNR, CDR2 FQNEAQ (reference sequence). CDR3 residues: CASSLIDALGEETQYF. In nucleotides, the CDR3 is TGTGCCAGCAGCTTAATTGACGCCCTCGGGGAAGAGACCCAGTACTTC.

The chain employs TRBV12-3 or TRBV12-4 and TRBJ1-1; the match to TRBD1 covers 9 bases. The CDR3 has 16 residues. V gave up 4 bases and J gave up 0 bases; unmatched junction bases: 6. The CDR3 DNA follows: TGTGCCAGCAGTTCAGACAGGGGGGCCCTGAACACTGAAGCTTTCTTT. It yields the protein CASSSDRGALNTEAFF.